There are a few counts of the clone carrying this T cell receptor beta chain. Its specificity is not known. Genes and germline come from the mouse. Sequencing ends 4 residues short of the CDR3 end; the germline J gene provides the rest. The data originate from a study of CD8+ T cells in alopecia areata. Turning to the study itself: Donor skin was harvested from roughly 6-12-month-old C3H/HeJ mice with spontaneous alopecia and grafted onto approximately 7-11-week-old female C3H/HeJ recipients. Study-wide results and limits: The study found higher clonality in lesional than normal scalp, especially in alopecia totalis/universalis. Scalp sequencing also captures normal skin's resident alphabeta T cells. Patients displayed less clarity in TCR sharing than mice, a finding possibly related to HLA.

Once RNA had been extracted, it was reverse transcribed into cDNA to act as the sequencing template. Clones were sequenced by immunoSEQ multiplex PCR, and TCRdb holds only the in-frame ones, with some missing. Listed for the sample are approximately 110,000 clones, none seen a single time. This CDR3 contains 17 residues. Looked up from germline, CDR1 is NNHDY and CDR2 is SYVADS. The origin of this receptor is a C3H/HeJ mouse with alopecia areata. This mouse strain has H2-k as its MHC haplotype. The V gene is TRBV13-3, the J gene TRBJ2-5; 11 positions match TRBD2. The specimen was lesional skin. CDR3 bases read: TGTGCCAGCAGTGATGATGAGGGGGACTGGGGGAAAGAC. This codes for CASSDDEGDWGKD. The CDR3 in its entirety is CASSDDEGDWGKDTQYF. The whole variable domain, remainder taken from reference TRBV13-3 and TRBJ2-5, is EAAVTQSPRSKVAVTGGKVTLSCHQTNNHDYMYWYRQDTGHGLRLIHYSYVADSTEKGDIPDGYKASRPSQENFSLILELASLSQTAVYFCASSDDEGDWGKDTQYFGPGTRLLVL.